The 8 T cell receptor beta chains listed next were all sequenced from one sample in a study of technical replicates of blood from a few donors. Some clones are missing from TCRdb's copy, which holds only in-frame ones; the method was immunoSEQ multiplex PCR. Here the sample spans 65,000 to 85,000 clones, approximately 94% being singletons. Sequenced: T cells isolated from PBMCs. All receptors derive from a human donor in good health.

The V and J genes are TRBV25-1 and TRBJ1-2; D unclear. The V and J ends lost 3 bases and 8 bases respectively, with 7 bases between them. Germline V lookup: CDR1 MGHDK, CDR2 SYGVNS. CDR3 length equals 11 residues. CDR3 loop: CASSDSLGYTF. The CDR3 DNA reads as TGTGCCAGCAGTGACAGTTTAGGCTACACCTTC.

V usage is TRBV11-2 and J usage is TRBJ1-5; 9 nucleotides agree with TRBD1. CDR3 length equals 14 residues. Germline V gene data show CDR1 as SGHAT and CDR2 as FQNNGV. V shed 4 bases and J 4 bases; nucleotides not matched to a gene: 2. CDR3 sequence reads: CASSSTGGNQPQHF. CDR3 in DNA: TGTGCCAGCAGCTCGACAGGGGGGAATCAGCCCCAGCATTTT.

This chain links TRBV19 with TRBJ1-1; the D gene is possibly TRBD1 (6 bases). The CDR3 is made up of 13 amino acids. Per the germline V gene, CDR1 is LNHDA and CDR2 is SQIVND (reference sequence). V dropped 6 bases and J dropped 1 base, with 9 bases sitting between them. The CDR3 DNA follows: TGTGCCAGTAGGACGGACAGGAACACTGAAGCTTTCTTT. Translation: CASRTDRNTEAFF. Full variable domain (rest looked up from reference TRBV19 and TRBJ1-1): DGGITQSPKYLFRKEGQNVTLSCEQNLNHDAMYWYRQDPGQGLRLIYYSQIVNDFQKGDIAEGYSVSREKKESFPLTVTSAQKNPTAFYLCASRTDRNTEAFFGQGTRLTVV.

V usage is TRBV4-1 and J usage is TRBJ2-7; 8 positions agree with TRBD1. The germline V gene has CDR1 MGHRA and CDR2 YSYEKL. Trimming took 4 bases from V and 2 from J; bases not matched to a gene: 4. This CDR3 has 14 amino acids. The CDR3 loop reads CASSRTGRPYEQYF. CDR3 in DNA: TGCGCCAGCAGCCGGACAGGGAGGCCCTACGAGCAGTACTTC.

V gene TRBV29-1 combines with J gene TRBJ2-5, with 9 bases lining up with TRBD2. The CDR3 length is 14 residues. V lost 5 bases, J lost 6 bases, and 10 bases stayed unmatched. The germline V gene encodes CDR1 SQVTM and CDR2 ANQGSEA. Here the CDR3 reads CSVSGTSSRQTQYF. The CDR3 DNA reads as TGCAGCGTTTCCGGGACTAGCTCTAGACAGACCCAGTACTTC.

This sequence joins TRBV21-1 and TRBJ2-5; the D call in the table, TRBD2, was not verified against the DNA. TRBV21-1 is recorded as a pseudogene. The CDR3 is 16 amino acids. Here the CDR3 reads CASSKERAGAIGTQYF. In DNA, the CDR3 is TGTGCCAGCAGCAAAGAGAGAGCGGGAGCTATAGGGACCCAGTACTTC.

As DNA, the CDR3 is TGTGCCAGCAGCTTAGGTGGAAAACTAGCGGGAGGGCCACGGGAGACCCAGTACTTC. Translation: CASSLGGKLAGGPRETQYF. V and J are TRBV11-3 and TRBJ2-5, with 13 bases fitting TRBD2. CDR1 is SGHNT and CDR2 is YENEEA in the germline V gene. The CDR3 is 19 amino acids. J was trimmed by 5 bases and V by 1 base; bases with no gene match: 13.

V is TRBV7-3 and J is TRBJ2-7; D may be TRBD2 (7 bases). Germline V gives CDR1 SGHTA, CDR2 FQGTGA. V lost 0 bases and J 2 bases, leaving 11 bases between the germline ends. This CDR3 comprises 15 residues. CDR3 sequence reads: CASSLTGGGTYEQYF. The CDR3 bases are TGTGCCAGCAGCTTAACAGGGGGGGGAACCTACGAGCAGTACTTC.